A selection of T cell receptor beta chains follows, all from one sample in a study of blood T cell repertoires in COVID-19. Generated by immunoSEQ multiplex PCR, the TCRdb table keeps only in-frame clones and is missing some. This table has about 200,000 clones, around nine tenths appearing once. The source material was peripheral blood. Receptors originate from a man aged 45 to 65 with COVID-19, enrolled during active disease. Each CDR3 is given with its conserved first and last residue. Each record gives: V gene, J gene, D gene, clone size, CDR3 protein, CDR3 DNA. The D gene is left open where the match is weak. Rows give clone size only sometimes, using once, few, many, or a class for an expanded clone.

TRBV28	TRBJ2-7	NA	NA	CASTSFYEQYF	TGTGCCAGCACGTCTTTTTACGAGCAGTACTTC
TRBV7-3	TRBJ2-3	TRBD2	NA	CASSPGLAGAGDTQYF	TGTGCCAGCAGCCCGGGACTAGCGGGAGCCGGGGATACGCAGTATTTT
TRBV5-5	TRBJ1-4	NA	NA	CASSSLQGRGEKLFF	TGTGCCAGCAGCAGCTTACAGGGAAGAGGTGAAAAACTGTTTTTT
TRBV2	TRBJ1-6	TRBD1	NA	CASSAGQGVLPPLHF	TGTGCCAGCAGCGCTGGACAGGGGGTACTTCCACCCCTCCACTTT
TRBV5-6	TRBJ2-5	TRBD2	NA	CASTTAGGLQETQYF	TGTGCCAGCACCACAGCGGGGGGACTTCAAGAGACCCAGTACTTC
TRBV10-3	TRBJ2-2	NA	NA	CAISESGGGTGELFF	TGTGCCATCAGTGAGTCGGGAGGGGGCACCGGGGAGCTGTTTTTT
TRBV18	TRBJ2-2	TRBD1	once	CASSLTGQDNTGELFF	TGTGCCAGCTCTCTCACCGGACAGGACAACACCGGGGAGCTGTTTTTT
TRBV18	TRBJ2-7	NA	many	CASSHGGGSEQYF	TGTGCCAGCTCGCACGGGGGTGGGAGTGAGCAGTACTTC
TRBV27	TRBJ1-1	TRBD1	NA	CASSGLTGGLEAFF	TGTGCCAGCAGTGGGCTGACAGGGGGACTAGAAGCTTTCTTT
TRBV5-4	TRBJ2-2	TRBD2	NA	CASSLWASGSTGELFF	TGTGCCAGCAGCTTGTGGGCTAGCGGGAGTACCGGGGAGCTGTTTTTT
TRBV6-4	TRBJ1-6	NA	NA	CASAWEDGDSPLHF	TGTGCCAGCGCGTGGGAGGACGGCGATTCACCCCTCCACTTT
TRBV11-2	TRBJ2-1	NA	NA	CASSIHDSAPYNEQFF	TGTGCCAGCAGCATTCACGACTCCGCCCCGTACAATGAGCAGTTCTTC
TRBV10-3	TRBJ1-1	NA	NA	CAIRTGGANTEAFF	TGTGCCATCAGGACCGGGGGGGCGAACACTGAAGCTTTCTTT
TRBV6-5	TRBJ2-1	TRBD2	NA	CASSYSGGSYNEQFF	TGTGCCAGCAGTTACTCCGGGGGGTCCTACAATGAGCAGTTCTTC
TRBV28	TRBJ2-2	NA	NA	CASSNPRDPWTGELFF	TGTGCCAGCAGTAATCCCCGGGATCCGTGGACCGGGGAGCTGTTTTTT
TRBV13	TRBJ2-7	NA	NA	CASSLSYEQYF	TGTGCCAGCAGTCTCTCTTACGAGCAGTACTTC
TRBV5-1	TRBJ2-1	TRBD2	NA	CASSLVRTSGGTNNEQFF	TGCGCCAGCAGCTTGGTTCGGACTAGCGGGGGAACCAACAATGAGCAGTTCTTC
TRBV5-6	TRBJ2-7	TRBD1	NA	CASSFWPGGYEQYF	TGTGCCAGCAGCTTCTGGCCAGGGGGATACGAGCAGTACTTC
TRBV28	TRBJ1-6	NA	NA	CASSPRSSSYNSPLHF	TGTGCCAGCAGTCCCCGCTCGAGCTCCTATAATTCACCCCTCCACTTT
TRBV4-3	TRBJ2-3	NA	once	CASSYQSGQGGDTQYF	TGCGCCAGCAGCTACCAATCCGGACAGGGAGGGGATACGCAGTATTTT
TRBV3-1/TRBV3-2	TRBJ2-5	NA	NA	CASSRLPEETQYF	TGTGCCAGCTCCCGACTACCTGAAGAGACCCAGTACTTC
TRBV27	TRBJ1-2	NA	NA	CASSFAGTTNYGYTF	TGTGCCAGCAGTTTCGCTGGGACAACTAACTATGGCTACACCTTC
TRBV28	TRBJ1-5	TRBD1	NA	CASDNLGQALNQPQHF	TGTGCCAGCGATAACTTGGGACAGGCCCTCAATCAGCCCCAGCATTTT
TRBV5-1	TRBJ2-7	NA	NA	CASTLSTGTSYEQYF	TGCGCCAGCACCCTATCTACAGGAACCAGCTACGAGCAGTACTTC
TRBV27	TRBJ2-3	TRBD2	NA	CASSPGLATDTQYF	TGTGCCAGCAGCCCGGGACTAGCCACAGATACGCAGTATTTT
TRBV14	TRBJ2-2	NA	NA	CASSQDRGELFF	TGTGCCAGCAGCCAAGATCGGGGGGAGCTGTTTTTT
TRBV7-2	TRBJ2-7	TRBD1	once	CASSFGQGQFSYEQYF	TGTGCCAGCAGCTTCGGACAGGGACAATTCTCCTACGAGCAGTACTTC
TRBV10-3	TRBJ1-5	NA	few	CAIGQGDQPQHF	TGTGCCATCGGGCAGGGCGATCAGCCCCAGCATTTT
TRBV24-1	TRBJ2-3	TRBD2	NA	CATSDRGEAGGADTQYF	TGTGCCACCAGTGACCGCGGAGAAGCGGGAGGAGCTGATACGCAGTATTTT
TRBV2	TRBJ2-7	NA	NA	CASSEGWQGGNEQYF	TGTGCCAGCAGTGAAGGGTGGCAGGGTGGGAACGAGCAGTACTTC
TRBV7-9	TRBJ2-5	TRBD1	NA	CASSIQGTQETQYF	TGTGCCAGCAGCATACAGGGGACCCAAGAGACCCAGTACTTC
TRBV19	TRBJ2-7	NA	NA	CASSIPWQDSYEQYF	TGTGCCAGTAGTATCCCGTGGCAGGATAGCTACGAGCAGTACTTC
TRBV28	TRBJ1-4	NA	once	CASRPIRGGNEKLFF	TGTGCCAGCAGGCCCATCAGGGGCGGTAATGAAAAACTGTTTTTT
TRBV3-1/TRBV3-2	TRBJ1-3	NA	NA	CASSHLCGLCGNTIYF	TGTGCCAGCAGCCACCTTTGCGGGCTGTGTGGAAACACCATATATTTT
TRBV25-1	TRBJ1-3	NA	NA	CASSDGLGHLSGNTIYF	TGTGCCAGCAGTGACGGACTGGGACACCTCTCTGGAAACACCATATATTTT
TRBV19	TRBJ1-1	TRBD1	NA	CASNRGRNTEAFF	TGTGCCAGTAACAGGGGAAGAAACACTGAAGCTTTCTTT
TRBV10-2	TRBJ2-5	NA	NA	CASRLERETQYF	TGCGCCAGCAGACTGGAACGGGAAACCCAGTACTTC
TRBV9	TRBJ2-1	TRBD2	NA	CASSVASGPYNEQFF	TGTGCCAGCAGCGTAGCTAGCGGGCCGTACAATGAGCAGTTCTTC
TRBV2	TRBJ2-7	NA	NA	CASSEPYRENWYEQYF	TGTGCCAGCAGTGAACCCTACAGGGAGAACTGGTACGAGCAGTACTTC
TRBV27	TRBJ2-5	TRBD1	NA	CASSLGQGKEETQYF	TGTGCCAGCAGTTTAGGACAGGGTAAAGAAGAGACCCAGTACTTC
TRBV5-1	TRBJ2-7	TRBD2	NA	CASSSTSGSRYEQYF	TGCGCCAGCAGCTCCACTAGCGGGAGTAGGTACGAGCAGTACTTC
TRBV4-2	TRBJ2-1	NA	NA	CASSQDRLANEQFF	TGTGCCAGCAGCCAAGATCGTCTAGCAAATGAGCAGTTCTTC
TRBV4-2	TRBJ2-1	NA	NA	CASSQERQGYEQFF	TGTGCCAGCAGCCAAGAGCGTCAGGGTTATGAGCAGTTCTTC
TRBV19	TRBJ2-6	NA	NA	CASSHPVLLRNSGANVLTF	TGTGCCAGTAGCCACCCCGTTCTACTTCGTAACTCTGGGGCCAACGTCCTGACTTTC
TRBV7-9	TRBJ1-1	TRBD1	many	CASSPKTGGPPEAFF	TGTGCCAGCAGCCCGAAGACAGGGGGCCCCCCTGAAGCTTTCTTT
TRBV9	TRBJ1-3	NA	NA	CASSVGGGSTGNTIYF	TGTGCCAGCAGCGTAGGGGGAGGGAGTACTGGAAACACCATATATTTT
TRBV6-2/TRBV6-3	TRBJ1-4	NA	NA	CASSRGQRQNEKLFF	TGTGCCAGCAGCCGCGGACAGAGGCAGAATGAAAAACTGTTTTTT
TRBV3-1/TRBV3-2	TRBJ1-5	NA	NA	CASSQGASNQPQHF	TGTGCCAGCAGCCAAGGGGCTAGCAATCAGCCCCAGCATTTT
TRBV3-1/TRBV3-2	TRBJ1-4	TRBD1	NA	CASSWRVPGQGSTNEKLFF	TGTGCCAGCAGCTGGCGGGTTCCGGGACAGGGATCAACTAATGAAAAACTGTTTTTT
TRBV30	TRBJ1-2	NA	NA	CAWSDGGLGYTF	TGTGCCTGGAGTGACGGGGGTTTGGGCTACACCTTC
TRBV6-5	TRBJ1-6	NA	NA	CASSLTALSSPLHF	TGTGCCAGCAGTCTGACAGCCTTATCCTCACCCCTCCACTTT
TRBV5-1	TRBJ2-7	NA	NA	CASSLGSGQYEQYF	TGCGCCAGCAGCTTGGGGTCGGGACAATACGAGCAGTACTTC
TRBV30	TRBJ1-2	TRBD1	NA	CAWSTGVGYTF	TGTGCCTGGAGCACAGGGGTAGGCTACACCTTC